This entry lists 26 T cell receptor beta chains sequenced from one sample in a study of monozygotic twins with inflammatory bowel disease. For each CDR3 protein, TCRdb gives one entry from its re-call of the 5' RACE reads, without DNA. The data include 350,000 to 550,000 distinct CDR3 sequences; the top ten clones carry about 2.2%. The sequencing input was blood. Receptors were obtained from a human donor with ulcerative colitis or Crohn's disease, or a healthy co-twin of an affected twin (not recorded which).

The V and J genes are TRBV14 and TRBJ2-1; TCRdb's assignment of TRBD1 cannot be checked, as there is no DNA. Looked up from germline, CDR1 is SGHDN and CDR2 is FVKESK. This CDR3 spans 15 amino acids. The chain's CDR3 is CASSTWGSRAGQQFF.

This chain links TRBV5-4 with TRBJ2-5. The V gene's germline CDR1 is SGHNT and CDR2 YYREEE (reference sequence). There are 13 residues in the CDR3. This CDR3 reads CASRMLGWETQYF.

The rearrangement joins TRBV6-6 to TRBJ2-7. Germline V gene sequence: CDR1 MNHNY, CDR2 SVGAGI (reference sequence). The CDR3 loop spans 14 amino acids. CDR3 protein: CASSYSSGFYEQYF.

V is TRBV12-3 or TRBV12-4 and J is TRBJ2-5; as DNA is missing, the TRBD1 call by TCRdb cannot be tested. This CDR3 contains 15 residues. Here the CDR3 reads CASSLRAGTRETQYF.

The genes are TRBV5-6 and TRBJ2-1; TCRdb indicates TRBD1, and absent DNA this call remains unverified. The germline V gene encodes CDR1 SGHDT and CDR2 YYEEEE. The CDR3 consists of 15 residues. The CDR3 region is CASSHRDRVHNEQFF. Full variable domain (rest looked up from reference TRBV5-6 and TRBJ2-1): DAGVTQSPTHLIKTRGQQVTLRCSPKSGHDTVSWYQQALGQGPQFIFQYYEEEERQRGNFPDRFSGHQFPNYSSELNVNALLLGDSALYLCASSHRDRVHNEQFFGPGTRLTVL.

V and J are TRBV6-2 or TRBV6-3 and TRBJ2-3; the D call from TCRdb, TRBD2, cannot be confirmed without DNA. Germline-derived CDR1 and CDR2 are MNHEY and SVGEGT. The CDR3 contains 15 residues. The CDR3 region is CASSPGRGSTDTQYF.

The chain joins TRBV20-1 to TRBJ1-1. Per the germline V gene, CDR1 is DFQATT and CDR2 is SNEGSKA (reference sequence). There are 12 residues in the CDR3. CDR3 protein: CSVWAQNTEAFF.

This chain uses TRBV4-3 with TRBJ2-7. The germline gives CDR1 LGHNA, CDR2 YSLEER. CDR3 length: 16 residues. The CDR3 spells CASSQSPRTSSYEQYF.

CDR3 loop: CSARGLAGGRTDTQYF. V is TRBV20-1 and J is TRBJ2-3; as DNA is missing, the TRBD2 call by TCRdb cannot be tested. The CDR3 loop spans 16 amino acids. Germline lookup yields CDR1 DFQATT and CDR2 SNEGSKA (reference sequence).

This chain uses TRBV10-3 with TRBJ2-1; TCRdb proposes TRBD2, but this gene call is untestable without DNA. Germline-derived CDR1 and CDR2 are ENHRY and SYGVKD. The CDR3 loop spans 18 amino acids. The CDR3 here is CAISESSGGLSSYNEQFF.

The rearrangement joins TRBV9 to TRBJ1-4; TCRdb's D call, TRBD1, is unchecked because there is no DNA. The V gene's germline CDR1 is SGDLS and CDR2 YYNGEE. CDR3 length: 15 residues. The CDR3: CASSGGQGLSEKLFF.

V is TRBV2 and J is TRBJ1-2. The V gene's germline CDR1 is SNHLY and CDR2 FYNNEI. The CDR3 has 14 amino acids. This CDR3 reads CASSVLEGRGGYTF. Using reference TRBV2 and TRBJ1-2 for the parts outside the CDR3, the full variable domain is EPEVTQTPSHQVTQMGQEVILRCVPISNHLYFYWYRQILGQKVEFLVSFYNNEISEKSEIFDDQFSVERPDGSNFTLKIRSTKLEDSAMYFCASSVLEGRGGYTFGSGTRLTVV.

This chain connects TRBV12-3 or TRBV12-4 to TRBJ1-2. The CDR3 runs to 14 residues. The CDR3 reads CASRYEAALEGYTF.

J is TRBJ2-3 and V is TRBV6-1; TCRdb outputs TRBD2, but without DNA this stays unchecked. Per the germline V gene, CDR1 is MNHNS and CDR2 is SASEGT. The CDR3 is 17 amino acids. The chain's CDR3 is CASSKAGLAGGTDTQYF.

The chain uses TRBV6-1 and TRBJ1-4. The CDR3 loop spans 15 amino acids. Germline CDR1 is MNHNS and CDR2 is SASEGT. The CDR3 reads CASSLAGGGNEKLFF.

CDR3 in amino acids: CASSLYTDTQYF. The chain links TRBV7-2 to TRBJ2-3. Germline values: CDR1 SGHTA, CDR2 FQGNSA. CDR3 length: 12 residues. Full variable domain (rest looked up from reference TRBV7-2 and TRBJ2-3): GAGVSQSPSNKVTEKGKDVELRCDPISGHTALYWYRQSLGQGLEFLIYFQGNSAPDKSGLPSDRFSAERTGGSVSTLTIQRTQQEDSAVYLCASSLYTDTQYFGPGTRLTVL.

The chain links TRBV12-3 or TRBV12-4 to TRBJ1-5; TCRdb's D call, TRBD1, is unchecked because there is no DNA. The CDR3 extends over 15 amino acids. This chain's CDR3 is CASSLRVQGYQPQHF.

V usage is TRBV6-5 and J usage is TRBJ1-2; the D call from TCRdb, TRBD1, cannot be confirmed without DNA. Germline CDR1 and CDR2: MNHEY and SVGAGI. The CDR3 is 13 residues long. The CDR3 spells CASSTWTVYGYTF.

The chain uses TRBV2 and TRBJ2-7; the TCRdb call, TRBD1, lacks DNA for checking. Germline V gene lookup returns CDR1 SNHLY and CDR2 FYNNEI. The CDR3 is 13 residues long. The CDR3 protein is CASVVGRTGEQYF. Full variable domain (rest looked up from reference TRBV2 and TRBJ2-7): EPEVTQTPSHQVTQMGQEVILRCVPISNHLYFYWYRQILGQKVEFLVSFYNNEISEKSEIFDDQFSVERPDGSNFTLKIRSTKLEDSAMYFCASVVGRTGEQYFGPGTRLTVT.

CDR3 sequence: CASSWGAVTNEKLFF. This rearrangement joins TRBV5-6 to TRBJ1-4. The CDR3 length is 15 residues. Germline CDR1 and CDR2: SGHDT and YYEEEE.

The chain joins TRBV29-1 to TRBJ2-3. The V gene's germline CDR1 is SQVTM and CDR2 ANQGSEA. The CDR3 has 13 amino acids. The CDR3 protein is CSVVAASTDTQYF.

The V and J genes are TRBV20-1 and TRBJ2-7; the D call of TRBD2 rests on TCRdb alone, since no DNA is present to check it. The germline V gene has CDR1 DFQATT and CDR2 SNEGSKA (reference sequence). The CDR3 loop spans 16 amino acids. CDR3 protein: CSARAGTSGRADEQYF.

This chain joins TRBV11-2 and TRBJ2-7; the D gene TCRdb calls, TRBD2, cannot be checked with no DNA. CDR3 length: 18 amino acids. Germline CDR1 and CDR2: SGHAT and FQNNGV. The CDR3: CASSSGLAGGRVTYEQYF. The whole variable domain, remainder taken from reference TRBV11-2 and TRBJ2-7, is EAGVAQSPRYKIIEKRQSVAFWCNPISGHATLYWYQQILGQGPKLLIQFQNNGVVDDSQLPKDRFSAERLKGVDSTLKIQPAKLEDSAVYLCASSSGLAGGRVTYEQYFGPGTRLTVT.

The chain carries TRBV4-2 and TRBJ2-1. Germline assignment: CDR1 LGHNA and CDR2 YNFKEQ. CDR3 length equals 11 residues. The chain's CDR3 is CASSQGGEQFF.

The chain couples TRBV4-3 to TRBJ1-2; the D call from TCRdb, TRBD1, cannot be confirmed without DNA. Germline values: CDR1 LGHNA, CDR2 YSLEER. The length of the CDR3 is 15 residues. The CDR3 sequence is CASSQYRDTNYGYTF.

The chain employs TRBV6-2 or TRBV6-3 and TRBJ1-2; TCRdb's D gene call, TRBD1, goes unchecked for lack of DNA. The CDR3 is 14 residues long. CDR1 MNHEY and CDR2 SVGEGT come from the germline V gene. The CDR3 spells CASSRSGTLNGYTF.